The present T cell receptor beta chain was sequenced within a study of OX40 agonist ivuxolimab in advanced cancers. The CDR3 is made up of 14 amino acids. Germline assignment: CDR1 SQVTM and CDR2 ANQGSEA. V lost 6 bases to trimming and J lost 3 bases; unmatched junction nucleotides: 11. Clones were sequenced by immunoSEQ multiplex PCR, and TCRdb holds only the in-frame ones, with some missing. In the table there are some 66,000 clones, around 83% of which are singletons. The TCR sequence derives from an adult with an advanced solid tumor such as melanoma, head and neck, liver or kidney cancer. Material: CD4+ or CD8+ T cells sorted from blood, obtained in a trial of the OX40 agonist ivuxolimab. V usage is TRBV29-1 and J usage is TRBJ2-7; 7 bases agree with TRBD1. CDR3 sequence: CSVTPGQSHYEQYF. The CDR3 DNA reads TGCAGCGTAACCCCGGGACAGAGCCACTACGAGCAGTACTTC.